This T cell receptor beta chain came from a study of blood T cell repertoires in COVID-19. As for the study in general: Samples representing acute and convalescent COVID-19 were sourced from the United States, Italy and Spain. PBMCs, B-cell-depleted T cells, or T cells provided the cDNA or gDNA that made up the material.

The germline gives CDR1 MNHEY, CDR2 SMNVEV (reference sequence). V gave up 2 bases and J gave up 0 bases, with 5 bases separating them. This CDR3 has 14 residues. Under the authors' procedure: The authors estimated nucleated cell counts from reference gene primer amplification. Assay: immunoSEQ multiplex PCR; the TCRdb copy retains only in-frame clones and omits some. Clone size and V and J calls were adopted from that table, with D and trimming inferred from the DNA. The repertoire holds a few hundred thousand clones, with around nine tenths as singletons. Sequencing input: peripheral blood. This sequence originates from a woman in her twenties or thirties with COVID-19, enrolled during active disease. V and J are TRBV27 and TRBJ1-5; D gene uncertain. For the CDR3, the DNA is TGTGCCAGCAGTTTAGCGGGTAGCAATCAGCCCCAGCATTTT. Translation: CASSLAGSNQPQHF.